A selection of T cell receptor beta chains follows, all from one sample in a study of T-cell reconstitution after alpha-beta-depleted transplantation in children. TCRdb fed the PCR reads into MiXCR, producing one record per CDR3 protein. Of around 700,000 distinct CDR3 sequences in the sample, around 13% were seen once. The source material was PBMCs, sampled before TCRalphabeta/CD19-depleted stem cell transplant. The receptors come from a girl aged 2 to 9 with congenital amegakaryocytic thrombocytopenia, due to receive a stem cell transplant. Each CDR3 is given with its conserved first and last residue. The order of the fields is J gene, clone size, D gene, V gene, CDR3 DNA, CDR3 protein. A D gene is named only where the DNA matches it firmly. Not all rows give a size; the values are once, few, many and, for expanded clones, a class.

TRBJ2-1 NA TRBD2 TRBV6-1 TGTGCCAGCAAAAGCGGGGCCTACAATGAGCAGTTCTTC CASKSGAYNEQFF
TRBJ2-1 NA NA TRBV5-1 TGCGCCAGCAGCCCGACCAGTGAGCAGTTCTTC CASSPTSEQFF
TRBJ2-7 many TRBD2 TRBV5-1 TGCGCCAGCAGCCCTCTAGCGGCTCCCTCCGAGCAGTACTTC CASSPLAAPSEQYF
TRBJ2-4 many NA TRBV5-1 TGCGCCAGCAGCTTGGACCCGAGGATAGCCAAAAACATTCAGTACTTC CASSLDPRIAKNIQYF
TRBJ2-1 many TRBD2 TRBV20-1 TGCAGTGCTAGCAGCGGGAGGTTCAATGAGCAGTTCTTC CSASSGRFNEQFF
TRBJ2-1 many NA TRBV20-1 TGCAGTGCTAGAGATCTGGGGCTATTCTCCTACAATGAGCAGTTCTTC CSARDLGLFSYNEQFF
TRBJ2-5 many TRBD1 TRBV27 TGTGCCAGCAGTTTAATGACAGGGCAAGAGACCCAGTACTTC CASSLMTGQETQYF
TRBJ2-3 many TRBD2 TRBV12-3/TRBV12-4 TGTGCCAGCAGTTTAGATGGGACTAGCGGGAGGGATACGCAGTATTTT CASSLDGTSGRDTQYF
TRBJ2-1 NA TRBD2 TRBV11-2 TGTGCCAGCAGCAAGAGCGGGAGCTATGAGCAGTTCTTC CASSKSGSYEQFF
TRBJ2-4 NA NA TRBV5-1 TGCGCCAGCAGCTTGGCCCCCCTAGCTGAGTACATTCAGTACTTC CASSLAPLAEYIQYF
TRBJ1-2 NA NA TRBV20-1 TGCAGTGCGAGGACAGATCTTAACTATGGCTACACCTTC CSARTDLNYGYTF
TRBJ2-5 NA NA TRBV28 TGTGCCTTCAGTACAACAACCCGGTCTGTGGGTTTGGTCTCTGGGACCCAGTACTTC CAFSTTTRSVGLVSGTQYF
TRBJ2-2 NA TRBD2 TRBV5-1 TGCGCCAGCAGCAAACCGGGACTAGCGGGAACCGGGGAGCTGTTTTTT CASSKPGLAGTGELFF
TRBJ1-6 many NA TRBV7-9 TGTGCCAGCAGCCCCCCCAACGTGGGCACCCATTCACCCCTCCACTTT CASSPPNVGTHSPLHF
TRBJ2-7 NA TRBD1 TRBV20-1 TGCAGTGCTAGAGAGACCGGGACAGGGAGGTTCTACGAGCAGTACTTC CSARETGTGRFYEQYF
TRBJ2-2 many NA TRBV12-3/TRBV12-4 TGTGCCAGCAGTCCCCCGGGCAGGGTAAACACCGGGGAGCTGTTTTTT CASSPPGRVNTGELFF
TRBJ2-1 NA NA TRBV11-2 TGTGCCAGCAGGACGGAGGCCTCCATCTTGTATGAGCAGTTCTTC CASRTEASILYEQFF
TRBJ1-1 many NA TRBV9 TGTGCCAGCAGCCCCCTAGGGATGAACACTGAAGCTTTCTTT CASSPLGMNTEAFF
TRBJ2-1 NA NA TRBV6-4 TGTGCCAGCAGTGACGAGACGGGAGCGAGCGAGCAGTTCTTC CASSDETGASEQFF
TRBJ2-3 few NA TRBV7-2 TGTGCCAGCAGCTTAGCCGGGACCTTAGGACCAGATACGCAGTATTTT CASSLAGTLGPDTQYF
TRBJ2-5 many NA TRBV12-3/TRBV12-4 TGTGCCAGCAGCGGGGGATCCGAGGAGACCCAGTACTTC CASSGGSEETQYF
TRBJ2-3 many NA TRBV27 TGTGCCAGCAATCCCCGGGAGTCAGATACGCAGTATTTT CASNPRESDTQYF
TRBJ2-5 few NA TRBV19 TGTGCCAGTAGTATAGGGAGGCGCTATCAAGAGACCCAGTACTTC CASSIGRRYQETQYF
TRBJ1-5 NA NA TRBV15 TGTGCCACCAGCAGAGAGGGTGAGAGCAATCAGCCCCAGCATTTT CATSREGESNQPQHF
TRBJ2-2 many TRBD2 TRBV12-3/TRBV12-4 TGTGCCAGTAGCGGGAGGGCTAACACCGGGGAGCTGTTTTTT CASSGRANTGELFF
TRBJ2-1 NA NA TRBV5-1 TGCGCCAGCAGCTTGTTGGAGGAAGGTGAGCAGTTCTTC CASSLLEEGEQFF
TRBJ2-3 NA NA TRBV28 TGTGCCAGCAGTGGGATTAGATTTACGCAGTATTTT CASSGIRFTQYF
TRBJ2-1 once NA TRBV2 TGTGCCAGCAGTGATTACAGGGCTGATGAGCAGTTCTTC CASSDYRADEQFF
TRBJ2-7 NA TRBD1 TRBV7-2 TGTGCCAGCAGCTTAGCAAGGGGACAGGGGCAGGACGAGCAGTACTTC CASSLARGQGQDEQYF
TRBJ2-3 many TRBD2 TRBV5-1 TGCGCCAGCAGCCCCGGGGGAGGGACAGATACGCAGTATTTT CASSPGGGTDTQYF
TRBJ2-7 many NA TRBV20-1 TGCAGTGCTAGAGACCCCTGGTTACGACACGAGCAGTACTTC CSARDPWLRHEQYF
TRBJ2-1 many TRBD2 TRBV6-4 TGTGCCAGCAGTGAAGTTAGCGGGACCACCTACAATGAGCAGTTCTTC CASSEVSGTTYNEQFF
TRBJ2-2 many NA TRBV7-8 TGTGCCAGCAGCTTATACAGGGCAAACACCGGGGAGCTGTTTTTT CASSLYRANTGELFF
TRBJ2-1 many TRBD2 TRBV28 TGTGCCAGCAGCCGAACTAGCGGGAGGCGCGATGAGCAGTTCTTC CASSRTSGRRDEQFF
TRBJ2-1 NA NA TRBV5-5 TGTGCCAGCACCAAGACAGTCAACAATGAGCAGTTCTTC CASTKTVNNEQFF
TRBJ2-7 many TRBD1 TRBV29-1 TGCAGCGTTGAAGACTCCGGGACAGGAGGCGAGCAGTACTTC CSVEDSGTGGEQYF
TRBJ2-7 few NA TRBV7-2 TGTGCCAGCAGCTTAGTAGGGGGGACGGTGGGCTACGAGCAGTACTTC CASSLVGGTVGYEQYF
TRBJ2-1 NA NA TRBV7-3 TGTACCAGCAGCTTAACAGTCCGAGGTGCCTACAATGAGCAGTTCTTC CTSSLTVRGAYNEQFF
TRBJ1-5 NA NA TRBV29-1 TGCAGCGTTGCGACGGGGGGCAATCAGCCCCGGCATTTT CSVATGGNQPRHF
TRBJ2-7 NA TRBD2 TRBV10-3 TGTGCCGTCATCACCTCGCTAGCGGGACCCTACGAGCAGTACTTC CAVITSLAGPYEQYF
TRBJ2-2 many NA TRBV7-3 TGTGCCAGCAGCCTCCCCACCACCGGGGAGCTGTTTTTT CASSLPTTGELFF